A selection of T cell receptor beta chains follows, all from one sample in a study of blood T cells in healthy people across ages. TCRdb processed the 5' RACE reads anew with MiXCR; each CDR3 protein has one entry. The table lists approximately 780,000 distinct CDR3 sequences, 20% to 30% of them singletons. This same sample was also taken into another study, of T cells of mothers and their children.

Sample: blood. The receptors come from a boy younger than 18 in good health. Each CDR3 is given with its conserved first and last residue.

v_call	j_call	cdr3_aa
TRBV28	TRBJ2-7	CASSLLQGGEQYF
TRBV5-1	TRBJ2-1	CASSLIALGAYEQFF
TRBV29-1	.	CSVPGTGLHEQYF
TRBV5-1	TRBJ1-4	CASSTGQATNEKLFF
TRBV3-1	TRBJ2-3	CASSQPRAGLADTQYF
TRBV7-9	TRBJ2-2	CASSLRAPGELFF
TRBV20-1	TRBJ2-4	CSARVAVLRDIQYF
TRBV6-4	TRBJ1-4	CASSDENATNEKLFF
TRBV4-1	TRBJ1-2	CASSPATSYGYTF
TRBV19	TRBJ1-2	CASSEDRGDGYTF
TRBV10-3	TRBJ2-5	CAIRPGQGEKTQYF
TRBV10-3	TRBJ1-2	CAISLPRDIGGYGYTF
TRBV28	TRBJ2-7	CASSSYTGDYEQYF
TRBV12-3/TRBV12-4	TRBJ2-5	CASSLSYETQYF
TRBV10-2	TRBJ2-3	CASSKLAGDVVPRQYF
TRBV9	TRBJ2-1	CASSVTGVAYNEQFF
TRBV27	TRBJ2-1	CASSLMSSGGKANEQFF
TRBV30	TRBJ1-3	CAWGTTAIYF
TRBV3-1	.	CASSPNQLGTLQETQYF
TRBV6-1	.	CASKLSSGGIQETQYF
TRBV27	TRBJ2-7	CASSPPGLAGYEQYF
TRBV11-2	TRBJ2-1	CASSYSHNEQFF
TRBV14	TRBJ2-1	CASSRRSSPTYNEQFF
TRBV7-9	TRBJ1-1	CASSLVAQGGEAFF
TRBV20-1	TRBJ2-1	CSATQGDEQFF
TRBV5-1	TRBJ2-5	CASSGHSPYKETQYF
TRBV20-1	TRBJ1-4	CSARDPGRNEKLFF
TRBV4-2	TRBJ2-1	CASSWGLAGADSYNEQFF
TRBV6-5	TRBJ1-4	CASRDRQGANEKLFF
TRBV14	.	CASSPRAGNYEQYF
TRBV20-1	.	CSARGQPDEQYF
TRBV10-1	TRBJ2-3	CASSGQHSDTQYF
TRBV9	TRBJ1-2	CASSPLHSVGYTF
TRBV5-1	TRBJ2-1	CASSGGRTSYNEQFF
TRBV6-6	TRBJ2-5	CASGSDRGQETQYF